This T cell receptor beta chain was identified in a study of CD8+ T cells in alopecia areata. This clone was observed a handful of times. cDNA reverse transcribed from extracted RNA served as the sequencing template. Measured with immunoSEQ multiplex PCR; TCRdb has only the in-frame clones, and not every one. The sample consists of a few hundred thousand clones, around two fifths of them appearing once. As for treatment: oral pan-JAK inhibitor, 5-10 mg twice daily. Germline trimming cut 6 bases from V and 3 bases from J; bases unmatched to any gene: 4. Germline V CDR1 and CDR2: SQVTM, ANQGSEA. The CDR3 has 13 amino acids.

The specimen was CD4+ T cells sorted from blood, collected at roughly week 30, from a patient treated with tofacitinib. The sequence was obtained from a human donor with alopecia areata. V and J are TRBV29-1 and TRBJ2-3; TRBD1 matches at 9 bases. CDR3 DNA: TGCAGCGTCCGGGACAGGGTAACAGATACGCAGTATTTT. As protein: CSVRDRVTDTQYF.